A single sample is the source of the 15 T cell receptor beta chains below, sequenced in a study of cytotoxic CD8 clonotypes in ibrutinib-treated CLL. TCRdb keeps only in-frame clones here, not all; method: immunoSEQ multiplex PCR. The sample has about 300,000 clones; roughly 67% are singletons. This specimen was PBMCs, taken after 36 months of ibrutinib treatment. The receptors here all came from a human donor with chronic lymphocytic leukemia.

This clone came up once. DNA of the CDR3: TGTGCCAGCAGCGTAGCATCGGCAGACTCCTACGAGCAGTACTTC. Translation: CASSVASADSYEQYF. The chain has TRBV9 and TRBJ2-7; D gene ambiguous. Germline CDR1 and CDR2: SGDLS and YYNGEE. The V and J ends lost 0 bases and 0 bases respectively, with 10 bases between them. CDR3 length: 15 amino acids.

This clone occurred a few times. J is TRBJ1-5 and V is TRBV4-1; D is unresolved. Trimming cost V 1 base and J 4 bases, with 5 bases left between them. The germline CDR1 and CDR2 sequences are MGHRA and YSYEKL. The CDR3 is 13 amino acids. Here the CDR3 DNA reads TGCGCCAGCAGCCAAGGGAGGAATCAGCCCCAGCATTTT. Protein sequence: CASSQGRNQPQHF.

This chain joins TRBV5-5 and TRBJ1-4, with 8 bases aligning to TRBD1. V dropped 6 bases and J dropped 4; count of bases not matched to a gene: 5. The CDR3 has 14 residues. The V gene's germline CDR1 is SGHKS and CDR2 YYEKEE (reference sequence). The CDR3 bases are TGTGCCAGCAAAAGGGGACAGGATAATGAAAAACTGTTTTTT. Encoded protein: CASKRGQDNEKLFF. The variable domain in full, completed from reference TRBV5-5 and TRBJ1-4, reads DAGVTQSPTHLIKTRGQQVTLRCSPISGHKSVSWYQQVLGQGPQFIFQYYEKEERGRGNFPDRFSARQFPNYSSELNVNALLLGDSALYLCASKRGQDNEKLFFGSGTQLSVL.

The CDR3, as DNA: TGTGCCAGCAGCTTGGACAGGGCTTACGAGCAGTACTTC. Protein: CASSLDRAYEQYF. This sequence joins TRBV5-5 and TRBJ2-7; a weak D match, TRBD1 (6 bases). The CDR3 covers 13 residues. Between the trimmed V and J ends, which lost 0 bases and 4 bases, there was a span of 8 bases. Germline V gene lookup returns CDR1 SGHKS and CDR2 YYEKEE (reference sequence). The full variable domain, its missing parts supplied by reference TRBV5-5 and TRBJ2-7, is DAGVTQSPTHLIKTRGQQVTLRCSPISGHKSVSWYQQVLGQGPQFIFQYYEKEERGRGNFPDRFSARQFPNYSSELNVNALLLGDSALYLCASSLDRAYEQYFGPGTRLTVT.

The table lists this clone with a few counts. V is TRBV6-5 and J is TRBJ2-5; perhaps TRBD1 as D (6 bases). V was cut by 6 bases and J by 6 bases, with 14 bases left in between. This CDR3 is built from 13 residues. Per the germline V gene, CDR1 is MNHEY and CDR2 is SVGAGI. CDR3 sequence (DNA): TGTGCCAGCAGGACAGGATTATTGAAGACCCAGTACTTC. Translation: CASRTGLLKTQYF.

The chain is built from TRBV6-6 and TRBJ2-7; possible D gene TRBD1, 6 bases. CDR3 length: 13 amino acids. From germline, CDR1 is MNHNY and CDR2 SVGAGI (reference sequence). V gave up 7 bases and J gave up 3 bases, with 13 bases separating them. CDR3 bases: TGTGCCAGCACCTTTCCACAGGGCTACGAGCAGTACTTC. It is translated as CASTFPQGYEQYF.

The V gene is TRBV7-2, the J gene TRBJ2-7, with D hard to call. V was pared by 5 bases and J by 1 base, with 15 bases between. The CDR3 is 15 residues long. Germline V gives CDR1 SGHTA, CDR2 FQGNSA. CDR3 loop: CASSPWNDRSYEQYF. CDR3 in DNA: TGTGCCAGCAGCCCGTGGAATGACCGATCCTACGAGCAGTACTTC. The variable domain in full, with the rest retrieved from reference TRBV7-2 and TRBJ2-7, is GAGVSQSPSNKVTEKGKDVELRCDPISGHTALYWYRQSLGQGLEFLIYFQGNSAPDKSGLPSDRFSAERTGGSVSTLTIQRTQQEDSAVYLCASSPWNDRSYEQYFGPGTRLTVT.

This rearrangement joins TRBV19 to TRBJ2-7; D is unclear. This CDR3 contains 13 residues. V was trimmed by 4 bases and J by 0 bases, leaving 7 bases between them. In germline, CDR1 is LNHDA, CDR2 SQIVND (reference sequence). This CDR3 reads CASSTGHSYEQYF. The CDR3 coding sequence is TGTGCCAGTAGTACCGGGCACTCCTACGAGCAGTACTTC.

V and J are TRBV7-2 and TRBJ1-1; TRBD1 agrees at 8 bases. From germline, CDR1 is SGHTA and CDR2 FQGNSA. The CDR3 extends over 14 amino acids. J gave up 8 bases and V 3 bases, and 8 bases lay outside the gene matches. CDR3 protein: CASSLETGDSEAFF. The CDR3 region has the DNA TGTGCCAGCAGCTTGGAGACAGGGGATTCCGAAGCTTTCTTT.

A few counts support this clone. The V and J genes are TRBV6-5 and TRBJ1-6; 7 nucleotides line up with TRBD1. The junction had 8 bases not matched to a gene; V was cut back by 5 bases and J by 7 bases. Looked up from germline, CDR1 is MNHEY and CDR2 is SVGAGI. CDR3 length equals 15 residues. CDR3 bases: TGTGCCAGCAGTCTTAAACAGGGGATCAATTCACCCCTCCACTTT. This translates into CASSLKQGINSPLHF.

There are a few counts of this clone. The chain carries TRBV27 and TRBJ2-7; a weak D match, TRBD1 (6 bases). Trimming stripped 3 bases from V and 1 base from J, with 13 bases between. The CDR3 runs 15 residues. Germline CDR1 and CDR2: MNHEY and SMNVEV (reference sequence). CDR3 sequence reads: CASSFADRFSYEQYF. In DNA, the CDR3 is TGTGCCAGCAGTTTTGCCGACAGGTTTTCCTACGAGCAGTACTTC.

CDR3 sequence reads: CASRDPGHIDEQYF. The CDR3, as DNA: TGTGCCAGCAGGGATCCGGGACATATCGACGAGCAGTACTTC. The chain carries TRBV6-1 and TRBJ2-7; a possible D gene is TRBD1 (6 bases). The CDR3 loop spans 14 amino acids. Trimming cost V 6 bases and J 5 bases, with 17 bases left between them. The V gene's germline CDR1 is MNHNS and CDR2 SASEGT.

The chain uses TRBV5-1 and TRBJ2-5, with TRBD1 matching 8 bases. There are 15 residues in the CDR3. CDR1 and CDR2 from the germline V gene are SGHRS and YFSETQ. Trimming cost V 4 bases and J 5 bases; bases outside gene matches: 10. The CDR3, as DNA: TGCGCCAGCAGCGTGGGACAGGTCTACGGGGAGACCCAGTACTTC. Translation gives CASSVGQVYGETQYF.

V usage is TRBV9 and J usage is TRBJ2-7; TRBD2 aligns across 13 bases. The CDR3 has 16 amino acids. V dropped 4 bases and J dropped 5; count of bases not matched to a gene: 9. The germline gives CDR1 SGDLS, CDR2 YYNGEE. CDR3 bases: TGTGCCAGCAGCCCTTCTTCCGGACTAGCGGGAGACGAGCAGTACTTC. This gives the protein CASSPSSGLAGDEQYF.

The chain employs TRBV19 and TRBJ1-2; D may be TRBD1 (5 bases). Between the trimmed V and J ends, which lost 4 bases and 4 bases, there was a span of 13 bases. The CDR3 extends over 14 amino acids. Germline loops: CDR1 LNHDA, CDR2 SQIVND (reference sequence). CDR3 sequence reads: CASSRGGAAYGYTF. CDR3 in DNA: TGTGCCAGTAGTAGGGGAGGGGCCGCCTATGGCTACACCTTC.